The clone carrying this T cell receptor beta chain was recorded a few times. What it binds is unknown. PCR employed 60 Vbeta and 13 Jbeta primers. Using immunoSEQ multiplex PCR, the repertoire was profiled, and TCRdb retains in-frame clones only, with some absent. Here the sample spans roughly 170,000 clones, over 70% being singletons. This CDR3 is 14 amino acids long. V lost 0 bases to trimming and J lost 3 bases, with 8 bases between them. CDR1 SGHRS and CDR2 YFSETQ come from the germline V gene. The source of the sample is a study of cytomegalovirus exposure and HLA in healthy donors. Study conclusions and caveats: Reported performance of the classifier showed diagnosis of cytomegalovirus status with high specificity and sensitivity. Some segments of the V type, notably TRBV6-2 and TRBV6-3, were excluded as indistinguishable. Reportedly, HLA-A and HLA-B alleles of most subjects were accurately predicted from TCR beta. In presence/absence analyses, roughly uniform sequencing depth across donors was assumed.

Sequenced input: PBMCs. J is TRBJ2-3 and V is TRBV5-1; the D gene is possibly TRBD1 (6 bases). The source is a woman aged 25 to 39 in good health and CMV-seronegative. CDR3 amino acids: CASSLGQETDTQYF. CDR3 DNA: TGCGCCAGCAGCTTGGGACAGGAGACAGATACGCAGTATTTT.